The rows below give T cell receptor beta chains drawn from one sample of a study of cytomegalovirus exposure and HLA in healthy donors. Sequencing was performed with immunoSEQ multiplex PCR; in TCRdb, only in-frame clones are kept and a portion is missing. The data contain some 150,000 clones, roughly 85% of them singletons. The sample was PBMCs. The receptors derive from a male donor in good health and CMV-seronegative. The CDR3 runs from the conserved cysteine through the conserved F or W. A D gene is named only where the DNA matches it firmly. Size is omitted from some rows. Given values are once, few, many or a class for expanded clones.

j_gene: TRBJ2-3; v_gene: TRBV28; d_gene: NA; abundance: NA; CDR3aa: CASRAQGEWTDTQYF; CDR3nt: TGTGCCAGCAGGGCACAGGGAGAATGGACAGATACGCAGTATTTT
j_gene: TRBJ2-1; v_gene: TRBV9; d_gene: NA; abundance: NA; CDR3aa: CASSLYYNEQFF; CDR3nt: TGTGCCAGCAGCCTCTATTACAATGAGCAGTTCTTC
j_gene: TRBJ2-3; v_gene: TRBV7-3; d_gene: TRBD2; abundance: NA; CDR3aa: CASSLAGGRTDTQYF; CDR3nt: TGTGCCAGCAGCTTAGCGGGGGGGCGCACAGATACGCAGTATTTT
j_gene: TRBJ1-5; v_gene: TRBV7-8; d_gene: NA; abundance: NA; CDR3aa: CASSSWGGMEPQHF; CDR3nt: TGTGCCAGCAGCTCGTGGGGAGGAATGGAGCCCCAGCATTTT
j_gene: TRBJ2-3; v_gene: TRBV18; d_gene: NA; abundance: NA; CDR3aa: CASSSQGSPDTQYF; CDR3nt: TGTGCCAGCTCATCCCAGGGGTCCCCAGATACGCAGTATTTT
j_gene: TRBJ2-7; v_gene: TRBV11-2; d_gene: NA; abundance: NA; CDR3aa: CASSLVGASSYEQYF; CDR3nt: TGTGCCAGCAGCTTAGTGGGGGCGAGCTCCTACGAGCAGTACTTC
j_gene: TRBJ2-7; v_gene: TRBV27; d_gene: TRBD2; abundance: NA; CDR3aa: CASSLGSGRAYEQYF; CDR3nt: TGTGCCAGCAGTTTAGGTAGCGGGAGGGCCTACGAGCAGTACTTC
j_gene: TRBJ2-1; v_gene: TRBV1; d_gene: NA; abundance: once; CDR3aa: CTSSQDPEVESNEQFF; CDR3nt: TGCACCAGCAGCCAAGATCCTGAGGTGGAGAGCAATGAGCAGTTCTTC
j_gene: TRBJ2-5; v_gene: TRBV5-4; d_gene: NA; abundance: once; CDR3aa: CASSVTRVLQETQYF; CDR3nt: TGTGCCAGCAGCGTAACCAGGGTACTCCAAGAGACCCAGTACTTC
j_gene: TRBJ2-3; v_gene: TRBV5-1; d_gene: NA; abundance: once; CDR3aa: CASSPRELDTQYF; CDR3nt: TGCGCCAGCAGCCCCCGGGAGCTAGATACGCAGTATTTT
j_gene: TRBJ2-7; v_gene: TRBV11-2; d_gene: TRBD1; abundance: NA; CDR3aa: CASSLGDRGRYEQYF; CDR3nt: TGTGCCAGCAGCTTAGGGGACAGGGGGAGGTACGAGCAGTACTTC
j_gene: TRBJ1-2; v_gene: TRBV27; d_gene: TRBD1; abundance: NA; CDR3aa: CASSPRQGYYGYTF; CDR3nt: TGTGCCAGCAGTCCACGACAGGGTTACTATGGCTACACCTTC
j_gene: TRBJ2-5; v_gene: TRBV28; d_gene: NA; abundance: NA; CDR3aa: CASSLVRSRETQYF; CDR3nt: TGTGCCAGCAGTTTAGTCCGGTCGCGAGAGACCCAGTACTTC
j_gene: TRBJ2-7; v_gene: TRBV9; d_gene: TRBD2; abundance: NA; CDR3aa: CASSVGWSGSPYEQYF; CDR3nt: TGTGCCAGCAGCGTAGGCTGGAGCGGGAGCCCCTACGAGCAGTACTTC
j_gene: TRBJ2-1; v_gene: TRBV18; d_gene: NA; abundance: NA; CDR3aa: CASSPANNEQFF; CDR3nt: TGTGCCAGCTCACCGGCAAACAATGAGCAGTTCTTC
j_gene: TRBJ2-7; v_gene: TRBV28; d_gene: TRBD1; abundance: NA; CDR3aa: CASSFTGTGSHEQYF; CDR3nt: TGTGCCAGCAGTTTCACCGGGACAGGGAGCCACGAGCAGTACTTC
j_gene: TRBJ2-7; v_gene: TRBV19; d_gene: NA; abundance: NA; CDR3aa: CASSIAGRGNYEQYF; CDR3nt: TGTGCCAGTAGTATTGCAGGCAGGGGAAACTACGAGCAGTACTTC
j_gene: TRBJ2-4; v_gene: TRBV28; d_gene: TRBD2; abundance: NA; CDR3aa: CASSSVLAGVNIQYF; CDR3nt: TGTGCCAGCAGTTCTGTACTAGCGGGAGTGAACATTCAGTACTTC
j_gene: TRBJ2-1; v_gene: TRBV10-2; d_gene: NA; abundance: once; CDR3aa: CASSESVTGDNEQFF; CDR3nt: TGCGCCAGCAGTGAGTCTGTGACAGGAGACAATGAGCAGTTCTTC
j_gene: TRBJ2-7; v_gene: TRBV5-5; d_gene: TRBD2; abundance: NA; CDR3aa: CASSRRLAGGGEQYF; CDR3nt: TGTGCCAGCAGCCGCCGACTAGCGGGAGGGGGCGAGCAGTACTTC
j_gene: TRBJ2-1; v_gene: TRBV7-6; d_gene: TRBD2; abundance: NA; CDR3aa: CASSLEGGLAGYEQFF; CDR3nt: TGTGCCAGCAGCTTAGAGGGAGGACTAGCGGGATATGAGCAGTTCTTC
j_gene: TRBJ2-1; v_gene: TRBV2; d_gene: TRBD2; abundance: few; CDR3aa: CASSEGKGLGESEQFF; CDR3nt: TGTGCCAGCAGTGAAGGGAAGGGACTAGGCGAGAGCGAGCAGTTCTTC
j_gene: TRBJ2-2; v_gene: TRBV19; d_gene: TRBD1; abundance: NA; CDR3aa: CASSIDRGGTGELFF; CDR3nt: TGTGCCAGTAGTATCGACAGGGGAGGCACCGGGGAGCTGTTTTTT
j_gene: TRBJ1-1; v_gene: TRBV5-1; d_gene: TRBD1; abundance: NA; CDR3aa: CASSYNPRTGMNTEAFF; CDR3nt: TGCGCCAGCAGCTACAACCCAAGGACAGGGATGAACACTGAAGCTTTCTTT
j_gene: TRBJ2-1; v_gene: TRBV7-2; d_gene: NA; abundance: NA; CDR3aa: CASSYRADSYNEQFF; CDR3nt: TGTGCCAGCAGCTACAGAGCAGACAGTTACAATGAGCAGTTCTTC
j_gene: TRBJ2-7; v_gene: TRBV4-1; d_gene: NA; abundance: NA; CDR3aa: CASSQQTTGDSYEQYF; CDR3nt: TGCGCCAGCAGCCAACAAACAACGGGGGACTCCTACGAGCAGTACTTC
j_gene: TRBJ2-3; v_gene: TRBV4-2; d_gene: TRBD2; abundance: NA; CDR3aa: CASSQELAGGPGDTQYF; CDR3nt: TGTGCCAGCAGCCAAGAACTAGCGGGGGGGCCGGGGGATACGCAGTATTTT
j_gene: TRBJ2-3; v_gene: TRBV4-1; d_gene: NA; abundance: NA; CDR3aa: CASSRDIVVRTDTQYF; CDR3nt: TGCGCCAGCAGCCGGGACATAGTGGTCCGCACAGATACGCAGTATTTT
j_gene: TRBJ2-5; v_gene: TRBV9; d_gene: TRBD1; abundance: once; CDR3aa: CASSVVGQGGGETQYF; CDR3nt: TGTGCCAGCAGCGTAGTAGGACAGGGGGGGGGAGAGACCCAGTACTTC